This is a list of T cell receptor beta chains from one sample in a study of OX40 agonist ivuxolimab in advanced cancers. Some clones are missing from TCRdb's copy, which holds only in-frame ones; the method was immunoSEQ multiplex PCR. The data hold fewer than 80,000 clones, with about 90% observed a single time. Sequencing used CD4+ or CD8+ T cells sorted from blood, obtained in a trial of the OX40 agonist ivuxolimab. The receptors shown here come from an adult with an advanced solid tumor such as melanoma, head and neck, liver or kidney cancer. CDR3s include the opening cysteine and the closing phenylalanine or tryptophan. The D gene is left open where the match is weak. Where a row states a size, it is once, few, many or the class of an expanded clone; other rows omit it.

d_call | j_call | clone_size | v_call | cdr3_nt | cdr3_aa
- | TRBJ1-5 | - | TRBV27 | TGTGCCAGCAGTTCCTGGACGGGATCAGATCAGCCCCAGCATTTT | CASSSWTGSDQPQHF
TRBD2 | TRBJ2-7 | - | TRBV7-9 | TGTGCCAGCAGCTTAGCAGGGGAGGGGAACGAGCAGTACTTC | CASSLAGEGNEQYF
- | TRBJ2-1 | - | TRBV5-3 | TGTGCCAGAAGCTTAGCCCCCACTAGAGGAGAGTTCTTC | CARSLAPTRGEFF
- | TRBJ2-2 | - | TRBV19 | TGTGCCAGTAGTATCCCCATTTACGGGGAGCTGTTTTTT | CASSIPIYGELFF
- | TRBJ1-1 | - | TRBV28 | TGTGCCGTTGAAGAGGGCACTGAAGCTTTCTTT | CAVEEGTEAFF
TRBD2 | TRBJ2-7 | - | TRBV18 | TGTGCCAGCTCACCGGGACTAGCGGGAGGGCTAATATCCTACGAGCAGTACTTC | CASSPGLAGGLISYEQYF
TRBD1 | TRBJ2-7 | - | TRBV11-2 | TGTGCCAGCAGCCTGCTTGATGGACAGGGTGCCTACGAGCAGTACTTC | CASSLLDGQGAYEQYF
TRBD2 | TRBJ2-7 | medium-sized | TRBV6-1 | TGTGCCAGCGGGAGGGCCAGCTACGAGCAGTACTTC | CASGRASYEQYF
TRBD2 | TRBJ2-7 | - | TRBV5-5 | TGTGCCAGCAGCTTGGGGCTAGCGGTCTACGAGCAGTACTTC | CASSLGLAVYEQYF
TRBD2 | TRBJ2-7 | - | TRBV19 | TGTGCCAGTAGTATTTGGACTAGCGGTTCCTACGAGCAGTACTTC | CASSIWTSGSYEQYF
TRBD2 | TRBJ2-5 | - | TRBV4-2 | TGTGCCAGCAGCCAAGTACAGCGGGAGGTAGCGTTGGGTGAGACCCAGTACTTC | CASSQVQREVALGETQYF
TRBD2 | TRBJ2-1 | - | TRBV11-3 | TGTGCCAGCAGCTTAGATTACGCTAGCGGTTACAATGAGCAGTTCTTC | CASSLDYASGYNEQFF
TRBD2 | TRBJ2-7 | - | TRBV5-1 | TGCGCCAGCAGCCCGAGGGGACTAGCGGCCGAGAAGGGCTACGAGCAGTACTTC | CASSPRGLAAEKGYEQYF
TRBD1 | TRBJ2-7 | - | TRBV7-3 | TGTGCCAGCAGCTTACACACAGGGGCCTCCTACGAGCAGTACTTC | CASSLHTGASYEQYF
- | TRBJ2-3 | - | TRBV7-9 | TGTGCCAGCAGCTTAGAGCAGGGAGGTACGCAGTATTTT | CASSLEQGGTQYF
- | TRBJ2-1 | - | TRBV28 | TGTGCCAGCAGCCGGGGAACATACAATGAGCAGTTCTTC | CASSRGTYNEQFF
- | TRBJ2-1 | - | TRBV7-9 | TGTGCCAGCAGCTTACCGGCCACCTACAATGAGCAGTTCTTC | CASSLPATYNEQFF
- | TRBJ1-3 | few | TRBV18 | TGTGCCAGCTCACCCGTCTCGAGCTCTGGAAACACCATATATTTT | CASSPVSSSGNTIYF
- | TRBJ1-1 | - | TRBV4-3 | TGCGCCAGCAGCCCCTTTCCGGGTAGAACTGAAGCTTTCTTT | CASSPFPGRTEAFF
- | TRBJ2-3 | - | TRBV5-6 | TGTGCCAGCAGCTTGTTGAGGGGGAACACAGATACGCAGTATTTT | CASSLLRGNTDTQYF
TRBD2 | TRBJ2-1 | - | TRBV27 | TGTGCCAGCAGTTTAGGGACTAGCGGTCCCTACAATGAGCAGTTCTTC | CASSLGTSGPYNEQFF
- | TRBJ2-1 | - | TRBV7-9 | TGTGCCAGCAGCCCTGGGAAATACAGGGAGTACAATGAGCAGTTCTTC | CASSPGKYREYNEQFF
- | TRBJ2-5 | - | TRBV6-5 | TGTGCCAGCAGTTACTTACGCAGGGCAGAGACCCAGTACTTC | CASSYLRRAETQYF
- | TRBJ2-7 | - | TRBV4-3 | TGCGCCAGCAGCCAAGACGAGTTCGGAGAGGGCTCCTACGAGCAGTACTTC | CASSQDEFGEGSYEQYF
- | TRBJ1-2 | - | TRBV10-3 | TGTGCCATCAGTGGGAATGACGACAAGATTAACTATGGCTACACCTTC | CAISGNDDKINYGYTF
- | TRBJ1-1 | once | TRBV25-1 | TGTGCCACCCAAACAGGGAACACTGAAGCTTTCTTT | CATQTGNTEAFF
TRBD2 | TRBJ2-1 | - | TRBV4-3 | TGCGCCAGCAGCTCACTAGCGGGAGCTTCGAATGAGCAGTTCTTC | CASSSLAGASNEQFF
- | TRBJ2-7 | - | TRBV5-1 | TGCGCCAGCAGCCCGGTGGGGGGAGGCTACGAGCAGTACTTC | CASSPVGGGYEQYF
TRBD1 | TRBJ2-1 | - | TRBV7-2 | TGTGCCAGCAGTCGGACAGGCAATGAGCAGTTCTTC | CASSRTGNEQFF
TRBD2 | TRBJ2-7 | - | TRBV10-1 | TGCGCCAGCAGTGAAGGACTAGCGGGAATCTACGAGCAGTACTTC | CASSEGLAGIYEQYF
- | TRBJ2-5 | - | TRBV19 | TGTGCCAGTAGTGCCCGGACGGGCCGCAGGGAGACCCAGTACTTC | CASSARTGRRETQYF
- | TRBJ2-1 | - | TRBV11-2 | TGTGCCAGCAGCTTTTCGGCTAGAGTTTACAATGAGCAGTTCTTC | CASSFSARVYNEQFF
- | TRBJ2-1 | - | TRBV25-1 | TGTGCCAGCAGTGAATTCTACAATGAGCAGTTCTTC | CASSEFYNEQFF
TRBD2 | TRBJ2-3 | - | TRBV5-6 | TGTGCCAGCAGCTTGGTCTTAGCGGGGACAGATACGCAGTATTTT | CASSLVLAGTDTQYF
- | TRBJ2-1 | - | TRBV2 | TGTGCCAGCAGTGAATATGCTGGAGGGAGCTCCTACAATGAGCAGTTCTTC | CASSEYAGGSSYNEQFF
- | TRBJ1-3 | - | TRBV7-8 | TGTGCCAGCAGCATCAGGGGAGAGTCTGGAAACACCATATATTTT | CASSIRGESGNTIYF
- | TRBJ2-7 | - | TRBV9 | TGTGCCAGCAGCCCTACGCGGGTGTCGTCCTACGAGCAGTACTTC | CASSPTRVSSYEQYF
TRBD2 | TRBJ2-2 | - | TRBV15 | TGTGCCACCAGCAGAGGTGGCGGGAGGGCGGGCACCGGGGAGCTGTTTTTT | CATSRGGGRAGTGELFF
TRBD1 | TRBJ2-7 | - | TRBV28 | TGTGCCAGCAGTCAAGGACAGGGGTCCCCATACGAGCAGTACTTC | CASSQGQGSPYEQYF
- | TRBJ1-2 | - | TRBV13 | TGTGCCAGCAGCTTCGGCAGTAAATGGGGAGGCTACACCTTC | CASSFGSKWGGYTF
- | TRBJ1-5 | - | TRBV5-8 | TGTGCCAGCAGCTTGGGGGAACAGCCCCAGCATTTT | CASSLGEQPQHF
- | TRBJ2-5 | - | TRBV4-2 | TGTGCCAGCAGCCAGCGTGGGGACGGCCTCCAAGAGACCCAGTACTTC | CASSQRGDGLQETQYF
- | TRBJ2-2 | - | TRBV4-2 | TGTGCCAGCAGCCAGGGACACACGAACACCGGGGAGCTGTTTTTT | CASSQGHTNTGELFF
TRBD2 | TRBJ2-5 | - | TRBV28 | TGTGCCAGCAGTTCCGGGACTAGCGGGGAGGCGGAGACCCAGTACTTC | CASSSGTSGEAETQYF
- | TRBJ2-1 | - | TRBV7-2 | TGTGCCAGCAGGCGGGAAGGGACCTACAATGAGCAGTTCTTC | CASRREGTYNEQFF
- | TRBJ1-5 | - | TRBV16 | TGTGCCAGCAGCCAATCAATGGATAGCAATCAGCCCCAGCATTTT | CASSQSMDSNQPQHF
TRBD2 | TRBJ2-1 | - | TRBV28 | TGTGCCAGCAGTTTGCGTCTAGCGGGAAACAATGAGCAGTTCTTC | CASSLRLAGNNEQFF
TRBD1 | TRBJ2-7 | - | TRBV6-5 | TGTGCCAGCAGTATGACAGGGGGCTACGAGCAGTACTTC | CASSMTGGYEQYF
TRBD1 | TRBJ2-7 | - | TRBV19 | TGTGCCAGTAGTATCTCCGGGACAGGCTACGAGCAGTACTTC | CASSISGTGYEQYF